This TCR beta chain was recorded in a study of PD-1 blockade in classical Hodgkin lymphoma. Each patient experienced a relapse that followed autologous stem cell transplantation, and brentuximab vedotin exposure varied. Germline V gene data show CDR1 as MNHEY and CDR2 as SVGAGI. The CDR3 covers 15 residues. V was shortened by 0 bases and J by 4 bases, with 13 bases between the two germline ends. Generated by immunoSEQ multiplex PCR, the TCRdb table keeps only in-frame clones and is missing some. The table has approximately 57,000 clones, 91% seen once. Sequences were derived from peripheral blood mononuclear cells (PBMCs), sampled before the second cycle of nivolumab. This sequence joins TRBV6-5 and TRBJ2-7, with D hard to call. The sequence came from a human donor with classical Hodgkin lymphoma. The CDR3 is CASSYSPAGLYEQYF. The DNA for the CDR3 is TGTGCCAGCAGTTACTCCCCGGCCGGGTTATACGAGCAGTACTTC.